The entry below describes one TCR beta chain. This record belongs to a study of blood T cell repertoires in COVID-19. The wider study: Samples representing acute and convalescent COVID-19 were sourced from the United States, Italy and Spain. T cells, B-cell-depleted T cells, or PBMCs provided the cDNA or gDNA that served as material.

Methods used by the authors: Amplification from reference gene primers served as the basis for estimated nucleated cell counts. Sequencing was performed with immunoSEQ multiplex PCR; in TCRdb, only in-frame clones are kept and a portion is missing. That table gives V, J and clone size, and the DNA gave D and trimming. The table shows roughly 200,000 clones, with nearly 90% occurring only once. Germline V gene lookup returns CDR1 SGHTA and CDR2 FQGTGA. Trimming took 5 bases from V and 2 from J, leaving 10 bases between them. CDR3 length: 14 amino acids. The TCR comes from a man aged 50-59 years with acute or convalescent COVID-19. The chain is built from TRBV7-3 and TRBJ2-1, with a possible D match to TRBD1 (6 bases). Sequences were obtained from peripheral blood. The CDR3 DNA sequence: TGTGCCAGCAGCCACAGGGTTGCCTACAATGAGCAGTTCTTC. Its translation: CASSHRVAYNEQFF.